This passage covers 19 T cell receptor beta chains from one sample sequenced in a study of T cells in localized non-small cell lung cancer. Clones were sequenced by immunoSEQ multiplex PCR, and TCRdb holds only the in-frame ones, with some missing. The table includes 23,000 or so clones, approximately 91% detected once. Sequenced here: peripheral blood, sampled before any cancer treatment. The source of these receptors is a man aged 40 to 70 with stage I squamous cell lung carcinoma.

The chain carries TRBV4-1 and TRBJ2-3; 9 bases align to TRBD2. Germline CDR1 reads MGHRA; CDR2 reads YSYEKL. This CDR3 has 16 amino acids. V lost 3 bases and J lost 7; bases outside the gene matches: 11. This CDR3 is CASSHTSGGSANTQYF. CDR3 nucleotide sequence: TGCGCCAGCAGCCACACCAGCGGGGGGAGCGCAAATACGCAGTATTTT.

The chain uses TRBV28 and TRBJ1-2; D uncertain. V shed 6 bases and J shed 7 bases, with 15 bases lying between them. Germline V gives CDR1 MDHEN, CDR2 SYDVKM. This CDR3 is built from 13 residues. CDR3 residues: CASRRSSESGYTF. For the CDR3, the DNA is TGTGCCAGCAGGCGATCTTCAGAATCTGGCTACACCTTC.

To note about this clone: Additional DNA sequences in this sample encode the identical CDR3. The chain carries TRBV2 and TRBJ1-2; 9 positions agree with TRBD1. Germline V gene data show CDR1 as SNHLY and CDR2 as FYNNEI. This CDR3 region has 14 residues. V gave up 6 bases and J gave up 6 bases; unmatched junction bases: 8. The CDR3 DNA reads TGTGCCAGCAGCGAGCAGGGACAGGGCCATGGCTACACCTTC. Its translation: CASSEQGQGHGYTF.

The CDR3 sequence: CASSPRASGGFDTQYF. CDR3 nucleotides: TGTGCCAGCAGCCCCCGGGCGAGCGGGGGATTTGATACGCAGTATTTT. J is TRBJ2-3 and V is TRBV9; 8 nucleotides align to TRBD2. V was pared by 4 bases and J by 6 bases, with 13 bases of the junction left unmatched. Germline V gene lookup returns CDR1 SGDLS and CDR2 YYNGEE. The CDR3 runs to 16 residues. Supplemented by reference TRBV9 and TRBJ2-3, the full variable domain reads DSGVTQTPKHLITATGQRVTLRCSPRSGDLSVYWYQQSLDQGLQFLIQYYNGEERAKGNILERFSAQQFPDLHSELNLSSLELGDSALYFCASSPRASGGFDTQYFGPGTRLTVL.

This chain connects TRBV30 to TRBJ1-4, with D unresolved. CDR1 GTSNPN and CDR2 SVGIG come from the germline V gene (reference sequence). This CDR3 region has 16 residues. Trimming stripped 0 bases from V and 6 bases from J, with 17 bases between. CDR3 bases: TGTGCCTGGAGTGTAAATCGTGGGAGTAAGGATGAAAAACTGTTTTTT. It codes for CAWSVNRGSKDEKLFF.

The chain recombines TRBV4-1 with TRBJ1-4, with TRBD1 matching over 8 bases. The trim removed 8 bases at V and 2 bases at J, leaving 13 bases unmatched. The CDR3 runs 17 residues. Germline V CDR1 and CDR2: MGHRA, YSYEKL. The CDR3 DNA is TGCGCCAGCGCGACCTGGACAGGGATGGCGACTAATGAAAAACTGTTTTTT. Translation: CASATWTGMATNEKLFF.

The V and J genes are TRBV7-9 and TRBJ1-1; D may be TRBD1 (5 bases). Germline values: CDR1 SEHNR, CDR2 FQNEAQ (reference sequence). V was pared by 3 bases and J by 5 bases, with 13 bases between. The CDR3 consists of 14 residues. This chain's CDR3 is CASSFGTRTTEAFF. In DNA form, the CDR3 reads TGTGCCAGCAGCTTCGGGACCCGGACGACTGAAGCTTTCTTT. The whole variable domain, filled in from reference TRBV7-9 and TRBJ1-1, reads DTGVSQNPRHKITKRGQNVTFRCDPISEHNRLYWYRQTLGQGPEFLTYFQNEAQLEKSRLLSDRFSAERPKGSFSTLEIQRTEQGDSAMYLCASSFGTRTTEAFFGQGTRLTVV.

J is TRBJ1-1 and V is TRBV14, with 10 positions matching TRBD1. CDR3 length: 15 residues. Germline CDR1 is SGHDN and CDR2 is FVKESK. Trimming cost V 4 bases and J 7 bases; bases outside gene matches: 9. The CDR3 loop is CASSRDRGPALEAFF. CDR3 nucleotides: TGTGCCAGCAGCCGAGACAGGGGGCCGGCCCTTGAAGCTTTCTTT.

The chain combines TRBV6-5 with TRBJ1-1, with no clear D. The germline gives CDR1 MNHEY, CDR2 SVGAGI. Trimming pared 6 bases from V and 2 bases from J, leaving 4 bases between. The CDR3 loop spans 11 amino acids. CDR3 residues: CASRDNTEAFF. The CDR3 DNA sequence: TGTGCCAGCAGGGACAACACTGAAGCTTTCTTT.

This sequence joins TRBV19 and TRBJ2-5; 8 bases agree with TRBD2. Trimming took 5 bases from V and 1 from J; bases not matched to a gene: 6. Germline values: CDR1 LNHDA, CDR2 SQIVND (reference sequence). The CDR3 has 15 amino acids. CDR3 in amino acids: CASSSRGGGQETQYF. The CDR3 DNA is TGTGCCAGTAGTTCCCGGGGGGGAGGCCAAGAGACCCAGTACTTC.

This chain uses TRBV28 with TRBJ2-1, with a tentative D call TRBD1 (6 bases). V lost 5 bases, J lost 2 bases, and 16 bases lay in between. Germline V lookup: CDR1 MDHEN, CDR2 SYDVKM. The CDR3 has 16 amino acids. The CDR3 loop reads CASSPTTGLPYNEQFF. CDR3 DNA sequence: TGTGCCAGCAGTCCCACAACAGGGCTCCCCTACAATGAGCAGTTCTTC.

The gene calls are TRBV2 and TRBJ1-4, with D possibly TRBD1 on 6 matching bases. Germline-derived CDR1 and CDR2 are SNHLY and FYNNEI. The CDR3 sequence is 13 residues long. Trimming removed 7 bases at V and 8 bases at J, with 14 bases between. CDR3 coding DNA: TGTGCCAGCATAGGGGGGTTTGGAGAAAAACTGTTTTTT. It yields the protein CASIGGFGEKLFF.

This chain connects TRBV7-2 to TRBJ1-1; D call uncertain. The V end lost 7 bases, the J end lost 1 base, and 10 bases lay between the germline ends. The CDR3 runs 13 residues. Germline lookup yields CDR1 SGHTA and CDR2 FQGNSA. The CDR3 here is CASNPARNTEAFF. DNA of the CDR3: TGTGCCAGCAACCCCGCAAGGAACACTGAAGCTTTCTTT.

The chain uses TRBV6-1 and TRBJ1-6; perhaps TRBD1 as D (6 bases). This CDR3 region has 17 residues. CDR1 and CDR2 (germline): MNHNS, SASEGT. Trimming stripped 3 bases from V and 3 bases from J, with 15 bases between. The CDR3 sequence: CASSERGGTFYNSPLHF. The CDR3 DNA is TGTGCCAGCAGTGAGAGGGGGGGGACCTTCTATAATTCACCCCTCCACTTT.

This clone was observed a single time. The chain is built from TRBV18 and TRBJ2-2, with TRBD2 matching over 7 bases. The CDR3 has 14 amino acids. The germline V gene encodes CDR1 KGHSH and CDR2 LQKENI. The ends lost 3 bases at V and 13 bases at J; junction bases unmatched: 11. The CDR3 DNA sequence: TGTGCCAGCTCACCCAGTCTAGCGGAGCTGTGGCTGTTTTTT. Translating it yields CASSPSLAELWLFF.

CDR3 bases: TGTGCCAGCAGTTTGTTTCCGGAGGGCACTGAAGCTTTCTTT. Translation: CASSLFPEGTEAFF. The chain employs TRBV28 and TRBJ1-1; D not resolved. Germline-derived CDR1 and CDR2 are MDHEN and SYDVKM. This CDR3 has 14 residues. V lost 3 bases, J lost 4 bases, and 12 bases lay in between.

V and J are TRBV5-1 and TRBJ2-7, with 8 nucleotides matching TRBD1. The V gene end was trimmed by 1 base and the J gene end by 6 bases; junction bases not matched to a gene: 6. Germline values: CDR1 SGHRS, CDR2 YFSETQ. This CDR3 has 14 amino acids. As DNA, the CDR3 is TGCGCCAGCAGCTTGACAGGGGGAAGACTCGAGCAGTACTTC. It translates to CASSLTGGRLEQYF.

CDR3 DNA sequence: TGCGCCAGCAGTGTTGGGCTGGATCAGCCCCAGCATTTT. This translates into CASSVGLDQPQHF. The rearrangement joins TRBV10-1 to TRBJ1-5, with unresolved D. The germline V gene encodes CDR1 WNHNN and CDR2 SYGVQD (reference sequence). The V and J ends lost 4 bases and 5 bases respectively, with 9 bases between them. This CDR3 is built from 13 residues.

This chain joins TRBV7-2 and TRBJ2-7, with 8 nucleotides matching TRBD1. CDR3 length equals 13 residues. Germline V gene sequence: CDR1 SGHTA, CDR2 FQGNSA. Trimming at V came to 1 base and at J to 7 bases, leaving 3 bases not matched to a gene. The CDR3: CASSLGTGREQYF. CDR3 nucleotides: TGTGCCAGCAGCTTAGGGACAGGGAGGGAGCAGTACTTC.